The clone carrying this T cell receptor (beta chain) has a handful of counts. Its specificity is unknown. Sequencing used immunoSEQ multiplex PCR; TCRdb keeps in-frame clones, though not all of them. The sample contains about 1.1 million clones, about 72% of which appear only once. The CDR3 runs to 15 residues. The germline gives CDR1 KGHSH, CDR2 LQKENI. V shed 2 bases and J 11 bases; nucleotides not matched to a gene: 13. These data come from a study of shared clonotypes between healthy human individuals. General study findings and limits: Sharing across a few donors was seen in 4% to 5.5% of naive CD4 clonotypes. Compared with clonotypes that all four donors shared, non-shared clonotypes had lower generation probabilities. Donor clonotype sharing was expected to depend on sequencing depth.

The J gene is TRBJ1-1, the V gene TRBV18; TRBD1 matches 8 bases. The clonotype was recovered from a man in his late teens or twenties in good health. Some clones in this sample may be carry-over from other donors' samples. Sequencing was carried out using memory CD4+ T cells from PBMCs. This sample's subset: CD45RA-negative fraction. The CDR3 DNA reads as TGTGCCAGCTCACCATTGGCAGGGGGCGCGAGCGGGGCTTTCTTT. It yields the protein CASSPLAGGASGAFF.